This entry concerns a single T cell receptor beta chain. The entry originates in a study of blood T cell repertoires in COVID-19. Study-level information: Collection of acute and convalescent COVID-19 samples took place in the United States, Italy and Spain. PBMCs, B-cell-depleted T cells, or T cells provided the cDNA or gDNA that made up the material.

Germline V lookup: CDR1 SEHNR, CDR2 FQNEAQ (reference sequence). Trimming removed 1 base from V and 7 bases from J; junction bases left unmatched: 6. This CDR3 has 16 amino acids. Authors' processing steps: Nucleated cell counts were estimated from reference gene primer amplification. Libraries were prepared by immunoSEQ multiplex PCR; TCRdb keeps only in-frame clonotypes and omits some of them. Clone size and V and J calls were adopted from that table, with D and trimming inferred from the DNA. The table records 49,000 or so clones, 87% of them present only once. The V call is TRBV7-9, the J call TRBJ2-1; 11 positions agree with TRBD2. Sequences were obtained from peripheral blood. This receptor was obtained from a man aged 45-65 years with active COVID-19. CDR3 sequence: CASSLGLAGGENEQFF. CDR3 DNA: TGTGCCAGCAGCTTAGGTCTAGCGGGAGGAGAAAATGAGCAGTTCTTC.